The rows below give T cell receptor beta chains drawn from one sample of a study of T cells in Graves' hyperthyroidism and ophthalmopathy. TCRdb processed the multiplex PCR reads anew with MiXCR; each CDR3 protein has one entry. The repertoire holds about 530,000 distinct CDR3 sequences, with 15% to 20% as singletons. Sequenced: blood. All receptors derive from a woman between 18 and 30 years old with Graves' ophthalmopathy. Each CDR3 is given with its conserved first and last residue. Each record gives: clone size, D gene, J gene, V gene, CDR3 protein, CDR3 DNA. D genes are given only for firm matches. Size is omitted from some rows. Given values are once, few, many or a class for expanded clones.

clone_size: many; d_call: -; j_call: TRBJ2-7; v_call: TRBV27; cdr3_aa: CASALRGSYEQYF; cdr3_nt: TGTGCCAGCGCACTCAGGGGTTCCTACGAGCAGTACTTC
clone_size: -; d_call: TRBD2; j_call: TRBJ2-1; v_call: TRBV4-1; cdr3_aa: CASSLLKREWSSYNEQFF; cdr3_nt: TGCGCCAGCAGCCTATTGAAGCGGGAGTGGAGCTCCTACAATGAGCAGTTCTTC
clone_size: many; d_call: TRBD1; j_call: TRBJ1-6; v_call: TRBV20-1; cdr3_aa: CSARVRTGLPSPLHF; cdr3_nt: TGCAGTGCTAGGGTCCGGACAGGGTTACCTTCACCCCTCCACTTT
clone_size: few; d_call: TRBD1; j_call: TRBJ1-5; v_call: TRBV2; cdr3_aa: CASRGDSANQPQHF; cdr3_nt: TGTGCCAGCAGGGGGGACAGCGCGAATCAGCCCCAGCATTTT
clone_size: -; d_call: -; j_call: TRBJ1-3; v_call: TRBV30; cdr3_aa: CAWRNNYSGNTIYF; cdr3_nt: TGTGCCTGGAGAAACAACTACTCTGGAAACACCATATATTTT
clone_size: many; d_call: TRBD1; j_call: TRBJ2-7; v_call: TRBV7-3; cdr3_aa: CASSTGPRGSYEQYF; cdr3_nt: TGTGCCAGCAGCACCGGACCCAGGGGGTCCTACGAGCAGTACTTC
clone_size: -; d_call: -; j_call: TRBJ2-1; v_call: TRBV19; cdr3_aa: CASSINLGSEQFF; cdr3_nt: TGTGCCAGTAGTATAAACCTTGGAAGCGAGCAGTTCTTC
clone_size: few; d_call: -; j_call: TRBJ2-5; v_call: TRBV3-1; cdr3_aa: CASSHPSLGGFQETQYF; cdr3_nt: TGTGCCAGCAGCCACCCCTCCCTAGGAGGGTTCCAAGAGACCCAGTACTTC
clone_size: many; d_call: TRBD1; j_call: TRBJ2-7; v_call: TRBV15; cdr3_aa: CATSRSRDRVDEQYF; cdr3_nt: TGTGCCACCAGCAGAAGCCGGGACAGAGTCGACGAGCAGTACTTC
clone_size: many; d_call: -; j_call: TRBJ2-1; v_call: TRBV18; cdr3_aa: CASSPAGKSYNEQFF; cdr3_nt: TGTGCCAGCTCACCGGCCGGGAAGTCCTACAATGAGCAGTTCTTC
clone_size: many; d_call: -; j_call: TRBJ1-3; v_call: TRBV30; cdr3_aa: CACDRYSGNTIYF; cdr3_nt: TGTGCCTGTGACAGATACTCTGGAAACACCATATATTTT
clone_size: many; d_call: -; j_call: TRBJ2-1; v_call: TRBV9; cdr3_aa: CASSVDRGSNEQFF; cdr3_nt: TGTGCCAGCAGCGTAGATCGAGGTTCCAATGAGCAGTTCTTC
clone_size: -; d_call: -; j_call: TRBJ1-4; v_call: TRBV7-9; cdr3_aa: CASRLGGGGGTNEKLFF; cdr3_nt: TGTGCCAGCAGGCTTGGAGGGGGAGGGGGAACAAATGAAAAACTGTTTTTT
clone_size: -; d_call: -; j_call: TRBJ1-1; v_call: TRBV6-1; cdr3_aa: CASSPYRESEAFF; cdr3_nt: TGTGCCAGCAGTCCATATAGGGAGAGTGAAGCTTTCTTT
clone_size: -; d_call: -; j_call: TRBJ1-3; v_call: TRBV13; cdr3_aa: CASSVGSSGNTIYF; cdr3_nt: TGTGCCAGCAGCGTAGGTTCATCTGGAAACACCATATATTTT
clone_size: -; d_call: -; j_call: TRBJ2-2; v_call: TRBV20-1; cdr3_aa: CSAREGANTGELFF; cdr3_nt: TGCAGTGCTAGAGAAGGGGCCAACACCGGGGAGCTGTTTTTT
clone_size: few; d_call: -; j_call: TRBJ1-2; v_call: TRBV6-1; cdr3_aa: CASSAPGAPYGYTF; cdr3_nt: TGTGCCAGCAGTGCCCCAGGGGCGCCCTATGGCTACACCTTC
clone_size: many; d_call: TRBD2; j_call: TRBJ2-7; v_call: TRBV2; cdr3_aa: CAGRGDGSYEQYF; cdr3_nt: TGTGCCGGGCGGGGGGACGGGTCCTACGAGCAGTACTTC
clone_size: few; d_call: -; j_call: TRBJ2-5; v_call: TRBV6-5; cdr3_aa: CASSYSGRGEETQYF; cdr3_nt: TGTGCCAGCAGTTACTCAGGCAGGGGTGAAGAGACCCAGTACTTC
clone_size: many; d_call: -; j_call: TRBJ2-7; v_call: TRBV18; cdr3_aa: CASSPAAVYEQYF; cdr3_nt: TGTGCCAGCTCACCCGCTGCTGTCTACGAGCAGTACTTC
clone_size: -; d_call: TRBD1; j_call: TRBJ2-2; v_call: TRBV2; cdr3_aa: CASKLGQGIRELFF; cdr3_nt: TGTGCCAGCAAACTGGGACAGGGAATCCGGGAGCTGTTTTTT
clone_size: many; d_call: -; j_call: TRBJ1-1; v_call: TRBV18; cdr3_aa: CASSSRNLDQNTEAFF; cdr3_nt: TGTGCCAGCTCATCTCGTAATCTTGATCAGAACACTGAAGCTTTCTTT
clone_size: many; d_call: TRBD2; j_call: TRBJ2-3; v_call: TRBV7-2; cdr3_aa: CASSNARIGGTSGSTDTQYF; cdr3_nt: TGTGCCAGCAGCAATGCAAGAATAGGGGGGACTAGCGGTAGCACAGATACGCAGTATTTT
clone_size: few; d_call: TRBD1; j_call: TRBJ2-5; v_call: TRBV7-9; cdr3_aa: CASSSTGAIGQETQYF; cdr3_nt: TGTGCCAGCAGCTCGACAGGGGCAATCGGGCAAGAGACCCAGTACTTC
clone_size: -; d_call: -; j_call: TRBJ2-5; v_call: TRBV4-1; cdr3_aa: CASSQAGNDGETQYF; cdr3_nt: TGCGCCAGCAGCCAAGCCGGGAACGATGGGGAGACCCAGTACTTC
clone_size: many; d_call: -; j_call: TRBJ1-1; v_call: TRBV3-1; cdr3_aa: CASSQEGGLGEAFF; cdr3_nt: TGTGCCAGCAGCCAAGAGGGGGGGCTAGGAGAAGCTTTCTTT
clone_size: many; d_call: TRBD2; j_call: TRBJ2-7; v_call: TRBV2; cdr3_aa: CASSPTSGTTYEQYF; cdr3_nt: TGTGCCAGCAGTCCTACTAGCGGGACTACCTACGAGCAGTACTTC
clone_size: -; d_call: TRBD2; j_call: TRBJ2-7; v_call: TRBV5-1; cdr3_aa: CASSVTSGRIHEQYF; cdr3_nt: TGCGCCAGCAGCGTAACTAGCGGGAGGATCCACGAGCAGTACTTC
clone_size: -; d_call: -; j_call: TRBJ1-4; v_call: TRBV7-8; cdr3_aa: CASSLSRFTFATNEKLFF; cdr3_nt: TGTGCCAGCAGCTTATCTAGGTTTACCTTTGCAACTAATGAAAAACTGTTTTTT
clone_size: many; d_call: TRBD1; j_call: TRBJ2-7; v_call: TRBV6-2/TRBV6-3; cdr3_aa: CASSSGTGLNEQYF; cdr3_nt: TGTGCCAGCAGTTCCGGGACAGGCTTAAACGAGCAGTACTTC
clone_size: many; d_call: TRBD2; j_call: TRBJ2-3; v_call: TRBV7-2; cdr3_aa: CASSLGGSGDTQYF; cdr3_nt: TGTGCCAGCAGCTTAGGGGGTAGCGGGGATACGCAGTATTTT
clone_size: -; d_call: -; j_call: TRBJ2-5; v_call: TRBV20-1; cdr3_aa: CSARRGYQETQYF; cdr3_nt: TGCAGTGCTAGAAGGGGGTACCAAGAGACCCAGTACTTC
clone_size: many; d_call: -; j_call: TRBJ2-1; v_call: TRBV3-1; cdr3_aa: CASSNGGTPLDEQFF; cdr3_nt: TGTGCCAGCAGCAATGGGGGGACACCTTTAGATGAGCAGTTCTTC
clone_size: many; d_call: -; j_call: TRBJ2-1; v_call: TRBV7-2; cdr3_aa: CASSRTSSAVPYNEQFF; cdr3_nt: TGTGCCAGCAGCCGTACATCTTCAGCGGTCCCCTACAATGAGCAGTTCTTC
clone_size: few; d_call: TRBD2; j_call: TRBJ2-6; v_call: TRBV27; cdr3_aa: CATSREGSSGANVLTF; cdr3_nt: TGTGCCACATCTCGGGAGGGGAGCTCTGGGGCCAACGTCCTGACTTTC
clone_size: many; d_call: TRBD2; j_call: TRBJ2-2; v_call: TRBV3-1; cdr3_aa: CASTEAGDTGELFF; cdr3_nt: TGTGCCAGCACCGAAGCGGGGGACACCGGGGAGCTGTTTTTT
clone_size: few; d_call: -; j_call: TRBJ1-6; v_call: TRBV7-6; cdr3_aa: CASSSCPLHF; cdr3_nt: TGTGCCAGCAGCTCCTGCCCCCTCCACTTT
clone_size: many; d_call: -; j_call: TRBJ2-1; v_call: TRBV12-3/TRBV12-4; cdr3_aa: CASSFYVSITYNEQFF; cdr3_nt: TGTGCCAGCAGTTTTTATGTGTCTATTACCTACAATGAGCAGTTCTTC
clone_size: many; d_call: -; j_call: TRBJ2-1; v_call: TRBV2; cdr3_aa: CASSNARGSYNEQFF; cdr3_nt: TGTGCCAGCAGTAACGCTAGGGGATCCTACAATGAGCAGTTCTTC